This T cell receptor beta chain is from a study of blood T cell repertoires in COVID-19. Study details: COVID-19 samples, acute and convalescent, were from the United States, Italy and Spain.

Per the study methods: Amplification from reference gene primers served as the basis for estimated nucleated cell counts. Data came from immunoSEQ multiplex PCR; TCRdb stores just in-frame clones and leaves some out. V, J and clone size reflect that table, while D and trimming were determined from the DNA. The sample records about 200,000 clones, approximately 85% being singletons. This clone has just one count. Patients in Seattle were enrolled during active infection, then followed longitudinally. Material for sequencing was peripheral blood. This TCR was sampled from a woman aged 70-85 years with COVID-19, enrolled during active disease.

This CDR3 reads CASSRTNWGGPLATEAFF. The CDR3 DNA is TGTGCCAGCAGCCGTACAAATTGGGGGGGCCCCCTGGCCACTGAAGCTTTCTTT. V and J are TRBV14 and TRBJ1-1; possible D gene TRBD1, 6 bases. The CDR3 has 18 residues. The germline CDR1 and CDR2 sequences are SGHDN and FVKESK. The germline V and J ends were trimmed by 4 bases and 4 bases, with 25 bases remaining between them.